The TCR beta chain described here comes from a study of blood T cells in healthy people across ages. Notes on the study in general: Naive CD4+ cells and diversity were both higher in long-lived donors than in aged donors.

This clonotype was detected a few times. Its antigen is unidentified. Sample-barcoded 5' priming and a J-beta primer mix drove a second PCR of roughly 7 to 11 cycles. TCRdb reprocessed the 5' RACE reads via MiXCR and lists one record per CDR3 protein. The sample has about 630,000 distinct CDR3 sequences, more than 20% seen once; the top ten hold roughly 3.9%. The CDR3 spans 14 residues. From germline, CDR1 is SGHRS and CDR2 YFSETQ. The chain employs TRBV5-1 and TRBJ2-5, with D possibly matching TRBD2 (5 bases). The DNA end lines up better with TRBJ2-7; the J call may be wrong. Sequencing was done on a sample of blood. The receptor comes from a man aged 70 or older in good health. The CDR3 DNA reads TGCGCCAGCAGCTTTGAGCGGTTAACCTACGAGCAGTACTTC. This sequence encodes CASSFERLTYEQYF.